The 5 T cell receptor beta chains presented below share a single source sample, sequenced in a study of CD8 T cells in acute hepatitis C reinfection. TCRdb keeps only in-frame clones here, not all; method: immunoSEQ multiplex PCR. The sample lists about 38,000 clones, approximately 83% occurring once. As for time point: naive CD8 control sorted from an acute-time-point sample. Sequencing was carried out using naive CD8+ T cells from PBMCs. The receptor set was obtained from a woman between 18 and 30 years old who spontaneously cleared hepatitis C infection.

This clone was counted a single time. This rearrangement joins TRBV10-1 to TRBJ1-1; D unresolved. CDR1 and CDR2 from the germline V gene are WNHNN and SYGVQD (reference sequence). V lost 2 bases and J 4 bases, leaving 8 bases between the germline ends. The CDR3 contains 13 residues. The CDR3 is CASSEGIGTEAFF. DNA for the CDR3: TGCGCCAGCAGTGAGGGGATCGGCACTGAAGCTTTCTTT.

This clone was recorded a few times. The chain joins TRBV27 to TRBJ2-2; maybe TRBD1 (6 bases). The CDR3 covers 15 residues. The V and J ends lost 8 bases and 6 bases respectively, with 19 bases between them. The germline CDR1 and CDR2 sequences are MNHEY and SMNVEV (reference sequence). The chain's CDR3 is CASQGQFVDAGELFF. In DNA, the CDR3 is TGTGCCAGCCAAGGACAGTTCGTTGATGCCGGGGAGCTGTTTTTT.

This chain joins TRBV2 and TRBJ1-2; D may be TRBD1 (6 bases). V dropped 7 bases and J dropped 0 bases, with 12 bases sitting between them. This CDR3 is built from 14 residues. Per the germline V gene, CDR1 is SNHLY and CDR2 is FYNNEI. The CDR3 is CASMGDTANYGYTF. In DNA, the CDR3 is TGTGCCAGCATGGGGGACACAGCTAACTATGGCTACACCTTC.

This chain links TRBV12-5 with TRBJ2-1; D is possibly TRBD1 (5 bases). CDR3 length: 15 residues. Per germline, CDR1 LGHNT and CDR2 FRNRAP. V was trimmed by 3 bases and J by 4 bases, leaving 13 bases between them. DNA for the CDR3: TGTGCTAGTGGTTTTGGGCAGGGTGGGTACAATGAGCAGTTCTTC. It yields the protein CASGFGQGGYNEQFF.

The V and J genes are TRBV2 and TRBJ2-6; D is ambiguous. Looked up from germline, CDR1 is SNHLY and CDR2 is FYNNEI. The CDR3 runs 13 residues. Trimming removed 9 bases from V and 0 bases from J, with 6 bases in between. The CDR3 region has the DNA TGTGCCAGTCCTAGCTCTGGGGCCAACGTCCTGACTTTC. Translating it yields CASPSSGANVLTF.